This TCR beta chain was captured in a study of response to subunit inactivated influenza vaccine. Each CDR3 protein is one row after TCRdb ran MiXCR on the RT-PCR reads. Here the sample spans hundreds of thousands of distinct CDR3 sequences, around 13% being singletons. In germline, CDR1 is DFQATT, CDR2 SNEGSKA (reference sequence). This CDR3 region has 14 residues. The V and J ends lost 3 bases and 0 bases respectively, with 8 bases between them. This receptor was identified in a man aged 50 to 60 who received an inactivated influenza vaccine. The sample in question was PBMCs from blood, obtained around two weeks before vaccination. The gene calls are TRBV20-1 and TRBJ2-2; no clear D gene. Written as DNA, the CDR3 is TGCAGTGCTAGGCGTGCGTCGAACACCGGGGAGCTGTTTTTT. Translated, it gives CSARRASNTGELFF.